These 18 T cell receptor beta chains originate from one sample sequenced in a study of blood T cells in healthy people across ages. Alongside a J-beta primer mix, a sample-barcoded 5' primer served in a second PCR lasting about 6 to 11 cycles. A single record per CDR3 protein comes from TCRdb applying MiXCR to the 5' RACE reads. The sample lists approximately 800,000 distinct CDR3 sequences, about half occurring once. Material: blood. All receptors derive from a man older than 75 in good health.

This clonotype was seen a handful of times. This chain joins TRBV29-1 and TRBJ2-3, with 7 positions matching TRBD1. Germline CDR1 is SQVTM and CDR2 is ANQGSEA. Trimming cost V 6 bases and J 2 bases; bases outside gene matches: 11. The CDR3 consists of 15 residues. Written as DNA, the CDR3 is TGCAGCGTCGACAGAAAAGGGACAGACACAGATACGCAGTATTTT. Its protein is CSVDRKGTDTDTQYF.

The rearrangement links TRBV5-8 to TRBJ2-1, with TRBD2 matching 7 bases. CDR3 length: 14 amino acids. The trim removed 5 bases at V and 5 bases at J, leaving 7 bases unmatched. Germline assignment: CDR1 SGHTS and CDR2 YDEGEE. CDR3 nucleotide sequence: TGTGCCAGCAGGGTCCGCGGGGGAAACAATGAGCAGTTCTTC. Translating gives CASRVRGGNNEQFF.

This clonotype occurred a few times. The CDR3 loop is CSARDGRFMEGEQYF. DNA of the CDR3: TGCAGTGCTAGAGATGGTCGGTTCATGGAAGGCGAGCAGTACTTC. The chain couples TRBV20-1 to TRBJ2-7; D not resolved. The V gene lost 0 bases and the J gene lost 6 bases, with 18 bases spanning the gap. Germline V lookup: CDR1 DFQATT, CDR2 SNEGSKA (reference sequence). This CDR3 region has 15 residues.

This chain uses TRBV12-3 or TRBV12-4 with TRBJ1-2; no reliable D call. Trimming shortened V by 6 bases and J by 4 bases, and 9 bases separated the two germline ends. This CDR3 contains 12 residues. The CDR3 spells CASSPSTYGYTF. CDR3 bases: TGTGCCAGCAGCCCGTCAACCTATGGCTACACCTTC.

CDR3 in DNA: TGCAGTGCCGGGACTAGCGGGAGAGGGGTGGAGACCCAGTACTTC. Its translation: CSAGTSGRGVETQYF. This sequence joins TRBV20-1 and TRBJ2-5, with 14 bases aligning to TRBD2. Germline trimming cut 6 bases from V and 5 bases from J; bases unmatched to any gene: 8. CDR3 length: 15 residues. The germline gives CDR1 DFQATT, CDR2 SNEGSKA (reference sequence).

This chain connects TRBV29-1 to TRBJ2-3, with D unclear. The CDR3 spans 13 residues. V lost 3 bases to trimming and J lost 1 base, with 8 bases between them. The germline V gene has CDR1 SQVTM and CDR2 ANQGSEA. Written as DNA, the CDR3 is TGCAGCGTTGAGATGAAGGGCACAGATACGCAGTATTTT. Translation: CSVEMKGTDTQYF.

The table lists this clonotype with a few counts. The V call is TRBV7-2, the J call TRBJ2-5, with a possible D match to TRBD1 (5 bases). The end of the DNA fits TRBJ2-7 better, so the J call may be wrong. The CDR3 extends over 14 amino acids. CDR1 is SGHTA and CDR2 is FQGNSA in the germline V gene. The CDR3 sequence: CASSPHPTVPEQYF. DNA for the CDR3: TGTGCCAGCAGCCCCCACCCGACAGTTCCCGAGCAGTACTTC.

This clonotype was counted between two and nine times. This sequence joins TRBV6-6 and TRBJ1-2; no firm D call. CDR1 is MNHNY and CDR2 is SVGAGI in the germline V gene (reference sequence). The CDR3 sequence is 11 residues long. Trimming took 2 bases from V and 7 from J, leaving 5 bases between them. DNA of the CDR3: TGTGCCAGCAGTTACCGTTTTGGCTACACCTTC. Protein: CASSYRFGYTF.

This clonotype was counted a few times. This chain uses TRBV28 with TRBJ2-7; D might be TRBD2 (5 bases). Germline V lookup: CDR1 MDHEN, CDR2 SYDVKM. The CDR3 contains 16 residues. Trimming cost V 5 bases and J 2 bases, with 19 bases left between them. The chain's CDR3 is CASSNRPFLAPYEQYF. The DNA of the CDR3 is TGTGCCAGCAGTAACCGGCCCTTTCTAGCTCCCTACGAGCAGTACTTC.

The chain couples TRBV3-1 to TRBJ2-1; 8 bases are shared with TRBD2. CDR1 LGHDT and CDR2 YNNKEL come from the germline V gene (reference sequence). J was trimmed by 5 bases and V by 1 base; bases with no gene match: 4. The CDR3 has 15 residues. The CDR3 DNA sequence: TGTGCCAGCAGCCAAGTCCTAGCGGGTAACAATGAGCAGTTCTTC. Protein product: CASSQVLAGNNEQFF.

This clonotype was seen a handful of times. This chain connects TRBV7-2 to TRBJ2-7, with TRBD1 matching over 7 bases. The length of the CDR3 is 14 residues. The V segment lost 5 bases and the J segment 3 bases; nucleotides outside the gene matches: 7. Germline V lookup: CDR1 SGHTA, CDR2 FQGNSA. In DNA, the CDR3 is TGTGCCAGCAGCGCACACCGACAGGGCTACGAGCAGTACTTC. This translates into CASSAHRQGYEQYF.

CDR3 bases: TGCAGTGCTAGACCGACAGGGCGGTCCCAAGAGACCCAGTACTTC. This translates into CSARPTGRSQETQYF. The chain links TRBV20-1 to TRBJ2-5; 7 positions agree with TRBD1. Losses at the gene ends were 2 bases for V and 1 base for J; bases not matched to a gene: 7. There are 15 residues in the CDR3. The germline V gene encodes CDR1 DFQATT and CDR2 SNEGSKA (reference sequence).

The V gene is TRBV15, the J gene TRBJ2-3; 9 nucleotides line up with TRBD1. Unmatched junction bases numbered 9, after V lost 6 bases and J lost 2 bases. The CDR3 has 16 residues. Germline CDR1 and CDR2: LNHNV and YYDKDF (reference sequence). The CDR3, as DNA: TGTGCCACCAGGACCGGACAGGGGCTCCTCACAGATACGCAGTATTTT. Translating it yields CATRTGQGLLTDTQYF.

The chain has TRBV19 and TRBJ1-1; D is perhaps TRBD1 (6 bases). This CDR3 comprises 15 residues. Germline values: CDR1 LNHDA, CDR2 SQIVND (reference sequence). V lost 5 bases to trimming and J lost 4 bases, with 17 bases between them. The CDR3 DNA follows: TGTGCCAGTAGTTTTGGGTCAGGGGCGGGCACTGAAGCTTTCTTT. Translated, it gives CASSFGSGAGTEAFF.

This clonotype has more than one count but fewer than ten. CDR3 region: CASSWGLAGEDQFF. The CDR3 nucleotides are TGTGCCAGCAGCTGGGGACTAGCGGGAGAGGACCAGTTCTTC. This chain connects TRBV7-9 to TRBJ2-1, with 14 nucleotides matching TRBD2. The CDR3 is 14 amino acids. V shed 4 bases and J 13 bases; nucleotides not matched to a gene: 6. Per germline, CDR1 SEHNR and CDR2 FQNEAQ (reference sequence).

This chain links TRBV4-1 with TRBJ1-2; D is undetermined. The germline V gene encodes CDR1 MGHRA and CDR2 YSYEKL. The CDR3 covers 15 residues. V was cut by 0 bases and J by 2 bases, with 10 bases left in between. This CDR3 reads CASSQEAGRNYGYTF. Here the CDR3 DNA reads TGCGCCAGCAGCCAAGAAGCTGGACGGAACTATGGCTACACCTTC.

The V gene is TRBV7-8, the J gene TRBJ2-3; a weak D match, TRBD2 (7 bases). The V end was cut by 6 bases, the J end by 4 bases, with 14 bases between. The CDR3 length is 14 residues. Looked up from germline, CDR1 is SGHVS and CDR2 is FQNEAQ. CDR3 sequence reads: CASRKGGEADTQYF. As DNA, the CDR3 is TGTGCCAGCAGAAAGGGGGGGGAAGCAGATACGCAGTATTTT.

The sample holds a few counts of this clonotype. The chain uses TRBV6-6 and TRBJ2-5; tentatively, D is TRBD1 (6 bases). The J call is doubtful: the DNA matches TRBJ2-7 better. The germline gives CDR1 MNHNY, CDR2 SVGAGI (reference sequence). CDR3 length: 14 residues. The CDR3 loop reads CASSDGAGVDEQYF. CDR3 coding DNA: TGTGCCAGCAGTGACGGGGCAGGGGTCGACGAGCAGTACTTC.